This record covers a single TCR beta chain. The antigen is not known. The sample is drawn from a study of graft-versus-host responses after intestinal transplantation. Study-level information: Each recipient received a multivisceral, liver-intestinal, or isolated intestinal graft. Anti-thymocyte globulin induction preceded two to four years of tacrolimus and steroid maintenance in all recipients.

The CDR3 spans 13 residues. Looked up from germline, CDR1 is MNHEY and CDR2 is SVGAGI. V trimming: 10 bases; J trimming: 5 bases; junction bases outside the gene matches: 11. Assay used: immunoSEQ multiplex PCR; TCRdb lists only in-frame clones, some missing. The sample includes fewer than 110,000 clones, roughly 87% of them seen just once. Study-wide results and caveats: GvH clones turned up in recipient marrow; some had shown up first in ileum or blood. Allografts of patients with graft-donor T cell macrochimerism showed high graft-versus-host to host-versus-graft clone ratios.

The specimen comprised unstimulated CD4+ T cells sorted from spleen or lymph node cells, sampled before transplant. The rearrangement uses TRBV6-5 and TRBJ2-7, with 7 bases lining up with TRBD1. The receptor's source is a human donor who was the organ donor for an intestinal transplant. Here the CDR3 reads CATSTTGFHEQYF. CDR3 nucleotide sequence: TGTGCCACCTCTACGACAGGGTTCCACGAGCAGTACTTC.